This T cell receptor gamma chain originates from a study of gamma-delta T cells after stem cell transplantation. TCRdb reanalysed the RT-PCR reads with CATT. In the table there are about 1,300 gamma-chain clones, more than 45% of which are singletons. In germline, CDR1 is EGSTGY, CDR2 YDSYTSSV. V lost 1 base and J lost 0; bases outside the gene matches: 9. CDR3 length: 16 amino acids. The V call is TRGV4, the J call TRGJ1 or TRGJ2. The J gene was missing in TCRdb and was found by matching the end of the DNA to germline. Material for sequencing was gamma-delta T cells. This sequence was found in a human donor. It is not recorded whose cells these are; they may come from a transplant donor. Here the CDR3 DNA reads TGTGCCACCTGGGATGGTAAAGTCCTGAATTATTATAAGAAACTCTTT. This encodes CATWDGKVLNYYKKLF.